This T cell receptor (beta chain) was recovered during a study of spatial heterogeneity in lung cancer. This CDR3 has 16 amino acids. With 6 bases clipped from V and 5 bases from J, the junction kept 13 bases outside the gene matches. This clonotype was detected many times. Its matching antigen is unknown. Study results and caveats: At tumor resection, ubiquitous expanded TCRs were detected in blood more often than later.

Noted time point: sample taken at primary tumor resection. Frozen PBMC, nontumor lung or tumor provided whole RNA, which was sequenced unsorted. A total of around 76 untreated early-stage non-small cell lung cancer patients served as donors. TCRdb re-called the 5' RACE reads through MiXCR, storing one row per CDR3 protein. The table shows about 56,000 distinct CDR3 sequences, with about 8% occurring only once. The source of this sequence is a female donor with early-stage non-small cell lung cancer. The sample in question was PBMCs, obtained at surgery. The chain is built from TRBV12-3 or TRBV12-4 and TRBJ2-1, with TRBD1 matching over 7 bases. The CDR3 region has the DNA TGTGCCAGCAGCAACTGGCCGGGACAGCAGAACAATGAGCAGTTCTTC. Protein sequence: CASSNWPGQQNNEQFF.